The 16 T cell receptor beta chains below come from one sample, sequenced in a study of T cell responses to AZD1222 COVID-19 vaccine. TCRdb's table, derived via immunoSEQ multiplex PCR, lists solely in-frame clones and lacks some. Among under 150,000 clones listed, 85% to 95% were seen once. The material was peripheral blood, obtained on day 0 of AZD1222 vaccination. Receptors originate from an adult in good health.

V gene TRBV15 combines with J gene TRBJ2-5; a weak D match, TRBD1 (5 bases). The CDR3 is made up of 16 amino acids. Germline V lookup: CDR1 LNHNV, CDR2 YYDKDF (reference sequence). The V end lost 0 bases, the J end lost 10 bases, and 21 bases lay between the germline ends. The CDR3 sequence: CATSRDGVLKSRDQYF. The CDR3, as DNA: TGTGCCACCAGCAGAGATGGGGTACTGAAATCCAGGGACCAGTACTTC.

V and J are TRBV7-6 and TRBJ1-2; TRBD1 might be the D (5 bases). The V gene's germline CDR1 is SGHVS and CDR2 FNYEAQ. V was cut by 4 bases and J by 7 bases, with 13 bases left in between. CDR3 size: 13 residues. CDR3 nucleotide sequence: TGTGCCAGCAGCTATCCGGGAGGGGCTGGCTACACCTTC. It encodes CASSYPGGAGYTF.

This clone was counted a few times. This chain uses TRBV19 with TRBJ1-2, with D unclear. CDR1 is LNHDA, CDR2 SQIVND, per germline (reference sequence). The CDR3 has 13 amino acids. V lost 6 bases and J lost 2, with 10 bases in between. In DNA, the CDR3 is TGTGCCAGTAGCATTCGGAACAACTATGGCTACACCTTC. Its protein is CASSIRNNYGYTF.

This clone is a singleton in its sample. The rearrangement joins TRBV4-1 to TRBJ1-6; a weak D match, TRBD1 (5 bases). CDR3 length: 17 residues. V lost 3 bases and J lost 6, with 18 bases in between. In germline, CDR1 is MGHRA, CDR2 YSYEKL. CDR3 DNA: TGCGCCAGCAGCCACAACAACATTGGGGCAGGTAATTCACCCCTCCACTTT. Translated, it gives CASSHNNIGAGNSPLHF.

The chain has TRBV7-9 and TRBJ2-1, with 8 nucleotides matching TRBD1. J lost 3 bases, V lost 0 bases, and 7 bases had no gene match. Germline V gene sequence: CDR1 SEHNR, CDR2 FQNEAQ (reference sequence). CDR3 size: 17 residues. This CDR3 reads CASSLARQGAIYNEQFF. The CDR3 DNA is TGTGCCAGCAGCTTAGCCCGGCAGGGGGCGATCTACAATGAGCAGTTCTTC. Supplemented by reference TRBV7-9 and TRBJ2-1, the full variable domain reads DTGVSQNPRHKITKRGQNVTFRCDPISEHNRLYWYRQTLGQGPEFLTYFQNEAQLEKSRLLSDRFSAERPKGSFSTLEIQRTEQGDSAMYLCASSLARQGAIYNEQFFGPGTRLTVL.

V is TRBV11-2 and J is TRBJ2-7; no reliable D call. Germline values: CDR1 SGHAT, CDR2 FQNNGV. This CDR3 comprises 15 residues. The ends were cut back, 5 bases at V and 2 bases at J, with 16 bases in the middle. The CDR3 loop is CASSARLSPPYEQYF. CDR3 DNA: TGTGCCAGCAGCGCGCGTCTTTCCCCCCCCTACGAGCAGTACTTC.

This chain links TRBV7-3 with TRBJ2-3, with 9 bases aligning to TRBD2. The CDR3 is 16 amino acids. Trimming at V came to 5 bases and at J to 6 bases, leaving 12 bases not matched to a gene. The germline gives CDR1 SGHTA, CDR2 FQGTGA. DNA for the CDR3: TGTGCCAGCAGCCCTCGGGCGGGAGGGCCTGGGGATACGCAGTATTTT. Translated: CASSPRAGGPGDTQYF.

The J gene is TRBJ2-7, the V gene TRBV27; 9 bases line up with TRBD1. V gave up 5 bases and J gave up 6 bases; unmatched junction bases: 11. The CDR3 covers 15 residues. Germline-derived CDR1 and CDR2 are MNHEY and SMNVEV (reference sequence). DNA for the CDR3: TGTGCCAGCAGTCGACCGGGACAGGGCCTCCGCGAGCAGTACTTC. It encodes CASSRPGQGLREQYF.

This chain links TRBV27 with TRBJ2-7, with D uncertain. The CDR3 sequence is 12 residues long. The V gene lost 5 bases and the J gene lost 1 base, with 6 bases spanning the gap. From germline, CDR1 is MNHEY and CDR2 SMNVEV (reference sequence). The CDR3 sequence: CASSIQSYEQYF. The CDR3 DNA reads as TGTGCCAGCAGTATCCAGTCCTACGAGCAGTACTTC.

The chain couples TRBV7-3 to TRBJ1-1, with TRBD1 identical over 7 bases. The ends lost 2 bases at V and 2 bases at J; junction bases unmatched: 2. The CDR3 runs 14 residues. Germline CDR1 is SGHTA and CDR2 is FQGTGA. Here the CDR3 DNA reads TGTGCCAGCAGCTTAGACAGGGATAACACTGAAGCTTTCTTT. Translated: CASSLDRDNTEAFF. Combining the CDR3 with reference TRBV7-3 and TRBJ1-1 gives the whole variable domain GAGVSQTPSNKVTEKGKYVELRCDPISGHTALYWYRQSLGQGPEFLIYFQGTGAADDSGLPNDRFFAVRPEGSVSTLKIQRTERGDSAVYLCASSLDRDNTEAFFGQGTRLTVV.

This chain links TRBV19 with TRBJ2-1; 11 nucleotides match TRBD1. The germline V gene encodes CDR1 LNHDA and CDR2 SQIVND (reference sequence). The CDR3 runs 14 residues. The V and J ends lost 6 bases and 6 bases, in that order; junction bases with no gene match: 4. CDR3: CASRRGQGVNEQFF. The CDR3 DNA reads TGTGCCAGTAGAAGGGGACAGGGGGTCAATGAGCAGTTCTTC.

V is TRBV30 and J is TRBJ1-2; D not certain. Germline V gene lookup returns CDR1 GTSNPN and CDR2 SVGIG (reference sequence). V lost 5 bases, J lost 8 bases, and 18 bases lay in between. The CDR3 runs 13 residues. The CDR3 coding sequence is TGTGCCTGGCTAAGGACGCGCCCAAGGGGCTACACCTTC. It codes for CAWLRTRPRGYTF.

V usage is TRBV6-5 and J usage is TRBJ1-2; 9 bases match TRBD1. Unmatched junction bases numbered 13, after V lost 6 bases and J lost 8 bases. The length of the CDR3 is 15 residues. The germline V gene has CDR1 MNHEY and CDR2 SVGAGI. The CDR3 loop is CASSPPGQGKSGYTF. As DNA, the CDR3 is TGTGCCAGCAGCCCCCCGGGACAGGGAAAATCGGGCTACACCTTC.

The genes are TRBV5-1 and TRBJ2-7; 8 bases match TRBD1. J lost 7 bases, V lost 2 bases, and 2 bases had no gene match. CDR1 and CDR2 from the germline V gene are SGHRS and YFSETQ. This CDR3 has 12 amino acids. The CDR3 nucleotides are TGCGCCAGCAGCTTACAGGGGGGAGAGCAGTACTTC. Translated: CASSLQGGEQYF. The entire variable domain, with the rest obtained from reference TRBV5-1 and TRBJ2-7, is as follows: KAGVTQTPRYLIKTRGQQVTLSCSPISGHRSVSWYQQTPGQGLQFLFEYFSETQRNKGNFPGRFSGRQFSNSRSEMNVSTLELGDSALYLCASSLQGGEQYFGPGTRLTVT.

The chain couples TRBV3-1 (or the pseudogene TRBV3-2) to TRBJ2-7, with 8 bases aligning to TRBD1. V lost 2 bases and J lost 4; bases outside the gene matches: 4. The CDR3 consists of 14 residues. CDR1 and CDR2 from the germline V gene are LGHDT and YNNKEL (reference sequence). As DNA, the CDR3 is TGTGCCAGCAGCCAACGGGGACAGGTGTACGAGCAGTACTTC. Translating it yields CASSQRGQVYEQYF.

The V gene is TRBV5-6, the J gene TRBJ1-6; TRBD1 matches at 8 bases. Per germline, CDR1 SGHDT and CDR2 YYEEEE. This CDR3 has 15 amino acids. V dropped 4 bases and J dropped 14; count of bases not matched to a gene: 14. The CDR3 region is CASSVQGVPTGALHF. CDR3 sequence (DNA): TGTGCCAGCAGCGTACAGGGGGTCCCCACGGGCGCCCTCCACTTT.